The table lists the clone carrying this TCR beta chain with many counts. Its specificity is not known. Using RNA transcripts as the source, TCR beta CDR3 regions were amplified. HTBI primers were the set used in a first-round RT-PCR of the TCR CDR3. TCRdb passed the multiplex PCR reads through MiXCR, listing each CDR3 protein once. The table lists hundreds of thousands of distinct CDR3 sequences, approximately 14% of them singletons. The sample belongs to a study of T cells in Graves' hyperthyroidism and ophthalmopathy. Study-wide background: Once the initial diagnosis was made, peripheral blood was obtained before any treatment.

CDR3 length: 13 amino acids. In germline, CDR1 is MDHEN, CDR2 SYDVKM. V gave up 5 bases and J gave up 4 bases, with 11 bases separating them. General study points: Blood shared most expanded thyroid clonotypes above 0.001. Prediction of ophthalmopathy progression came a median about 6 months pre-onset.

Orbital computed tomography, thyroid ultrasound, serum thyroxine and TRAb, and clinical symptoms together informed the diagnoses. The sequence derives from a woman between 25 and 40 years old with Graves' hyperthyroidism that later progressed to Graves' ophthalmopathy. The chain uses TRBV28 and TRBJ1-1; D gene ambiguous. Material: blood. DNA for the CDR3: TGTGCCAGCAGTATTCCGGGTCTCACTGAAGCTTTCTTT. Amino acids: CASSIPGLTEAFF. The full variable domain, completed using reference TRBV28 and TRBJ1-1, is DVKVTQSSRYLVKRTGEKVFLECVQDMDHENMFWYRQDPGLGLRLIYFSYDVKMKEKGDIPEGYSVSREKKERFSLILESASTNQTSMYLCASSIPGLTEAFFGQGTRLTVV.